Ten or more counts support the clone carrying this TCR beta chain. This specimen comes from a study of regulatory T cells in long-lasting Graves disease. According to the study, TCR beta libraries were built with iRepertoire HTBI primers and CDR3-region Arm-PCR. Each CDR3 protein gets one entry after TCRdb re-called the multiplex PCR reads with MiXCR. The table records approximately 540,000 distinct CDR3 sequences, around 12% of them present only once. The CDR3 extends over 16 amino acids. V dropped 7 bases and J dropped 5; count of bases not matched to a gene: 11. Germline V lookup: CDR1 KGHDR, CDR2 SFDVKD. Time point noted: newly diagnosed GD, antithyroid drugs for less than 3 months. PBMCs were the source of the RNA used for TCR sequencing. This sample was shared with a second study, whose subject was T cells in Graves' hyperthyroidism and ophthalmopathy.

This TCR came from a woman aged 30 to 39 with Graves disease. The sequencing here drew on peripheral blood mononuclear cells (PBMCs), taken at new diagnosis, from a patient treated with antithyroid drugs. J is TRBJ2-1 and V is TRBV24-1, with TRBD2 matching 9 bases. The CDR3 DNA reads as TGTGCCACCAGCGATCCGACGGGACTAGCTAACAATGAGCAGTTCTTC. Its translation: CATSDPTGLANNEQFF.